The T cell receptor (beta chain) described here comes from a study of response to subunit inactivated influenza vaccine. TCRdb fed the RT-PCR reads into MiXCR, producing one record per CDR3 protein. The repertoire holds approximately 700,000 distinct CDR3 sequences, with approximately 13% as singletons. The CDR3 totals 15 residues. V shed 4 bases, J shed 2 bases, and the junction held 11 bases outside the gene matches. CDR1 is SQVTM and CDR2 is ANQGSEA in the germline V gene. The clonotype originates from a man aged 50 or older who received an inactivated influenza vaccine. The chain employs TRBV29-1 and TRBJ2-7, with 7 bases aligning to TRBD1. The sequenced sample was PBMCs from blood, obtained around two weeks before vaccination. CDR3 sequence (DNA): TGCAGCGTTGTAACCGGGACAGATCGAACCTACGAGCAGTACTTC. Residues: CSVVTGTDRTYEQYF.